The rows below give T cell receptor beta chains drawn from one sample of a study of blood T cell repertoires in COVID-19. Sequencing was performed with immunoSEQ multiplex PCR; in TCRdb, only in-frame clones are kept and a portion is missing. The sample yields more than 65,000 clones, 87% seen once. The source material was peripheral blood. These receptors all stem from a man in his sixties with acute or convalescent COVID-19. Each CDR3 is given with its conserved first and last residue. The D gene is left open where the match is weak. Where a row states a size, it is once, few, many or the class of an expanded clone; other rows omit it.

>once|TRBJ1-3|TRBV30|NA
TGTGCCTGGAGTTTTAGCTCTGGAAACACCATATATTTT
CAWSFSSGNTIYF
>NA|TRBJ1-2|TRBV10-3|TRBD1
TGTGCCATCAGCGCCAGGGGGACCGAAGCGAAGCGGGATGGCTACACCTTC
CAISARGTEAKRDGYTF
>NA|TRBJ1-2|TRBV18|TRBD1
TGTGCCAGCTCCCGGGGACAGGGAGAATATGGCTACACCTTC
CASSRGQGEYGYTF
>NA|TRBJ1-2|TRBV28|TRBD1
TGTGCCAGCTCCGGGACAGGGGGCAGAAACTATGGCTACACCTTC
CASSGTGGRNYGYTF
>NA|TRBJ2-1|TRBV5-1|TRBD2
TGCGCCAGCAGCATGGACGCGGGGGGGAACAATGAGCAGTTCTTC
CASSMDAGGNNEQFF
>NA|TRBJ2-2|TRBV4-3|NA
TGCGCCAGCAGTCGTAACCAGGGTGGGGGGGAGCTGTTTTTT
CASSRNQGGGELFF
>once|TRBJ2-1|TRBV3-1/TRBV3-2|NA
TGTGCCAGCAGCCAAGTGCGGGGCCCTAGGGATGAGCAGTTCTTC
CASSQVRGPRDEQFF
>NA|TRBJ2-2|TRBV19|NA
TGTGCCAGTAGTATCCCTCACTCCCCCGGGGAGCTGTTTTTT
CASSIPHSPGELFF
>NA|TRBJ1-4|TRBV10-3|NA
TGTGCCATCAGTGATGGTGGCAATGAAAAACTGTTTTTT
CAISDGGNEKLFF
>NA|TRBJ2-3|TRBV4-3|NA
TGCGCCAGCAGCCAAGATAGGGGGGGGTCGGTCACAGATACGCAGTATTTT
CASSQDRGGSVTDTQYF
>few|TRBJ1-2|TRBV12-3/TRBV12-4|TRBD1
TGTGCCAGCAGTCCTCCCAGGGGGCAAGGCTACACCTTC
CASSPPRGQGYTF
>NA|TRBJ2-3|TRBV28|NA
TGTGCCAGCTCCGATGAAGGGGTCAGCACAGATACGCAGTATTTT
CASSDEGVSTDTQYF
>NA|TRBJ2-5|TRBV19|TRBD2
TGTGCCAGTAGTCCGGGGGGGAGGGCGGCGACCCAGTACTTC
CASSPGGRAATQYF
>once|TRBJ1-1|TRBV29-1|NA
TGCAGCGTTGAGCTAAGACAGAGAGTGAACACTGAAGCTTTCTTT
CSVELRQRVNTEAFF
>NA|TRBJ2-7|TRBV18|NA
TGTGCCAGCTCACCGGGCATTGACTACGAGCAGTACTTC
CASSPGIDYEQYF
>few|TRBJ1-4|TRBV7-8|TRBD1
TGTGCCAGCAGCACACCGGGACAGGGAAATGAAAAACTGTTTTTT
CASSTPGQGNEKLFF
>NA|TRBJ2-2|TRBV11-3|TRBD1
TGTGCCAGCAGTAACACTTTTGTTCGGCAGGGGGCCGGGGAGCTGTTTTTT
CASSNTFVRQGAGELFF
>once|TRBJ2-5|TRBV20-1|NA
TGCAGTGCTGCGCAAGCCGAGACCCAGTACTTC
CSAAQAETQYF
>NA|TRBJ2-3|TRBV24-1|TRBD2
TGTGCCACCAGTGACCCTTCGGGGGGGCAAAGAGATACGCAGTATTTT
CATSDPSGGQRDTQYF
>NA|TRBJ2-2|TRBV7-2|NA
TGTGCCAGCAGCTTAGGGCCCGGGACCGGGGAGCTGTTTTTT
CASSLGPGTGELFF
>NA|TRBJ1-2|TRBV19|TRBD1
TGTGCCAGTAGTCCAGGGGGCCTTCGTGATGGCTACACCTTC
CASSPGGLRDGYTF
>NA|TRBJ2-3|TRBV5-1|TRBD2
TGCGCCAGCAGCTTGGCCGCGACTAGCGGGGGGGCGGGCAGCACAGATACGCAGTATTTT
CASSLAATSGGAGSTDTQYF
>NA|TRBJ2-3|TRBV7-2|TRBD1
TGTGCCAGCAGCCCCCGACAGGGGCTGGGTACGCAGTATTTT
CASSPRQGLGTQYF
>once|TRBJ2-2|TRBV13|TRBD2
TGTGCCAGCAGCTCCCGACTAGCTCGTGCCGGGGAGCTGTTTTTT
CASSSRLARAGELFF
>NA|TRBJ2-3|TRBV5-4|TRBD2
TGTGCCAGCAGCTTGGTTACGGTTAGCGGGGGTACAGATACGCAGTATTTT
CASSLVTVSGGTDTQYF
>NA|TRBJ1-1|TRBV5-1|NA
TGCGCCAGCAGCTTGGAGGCAGGTATGAACACTGAAGCTTTCTTT
CASSLEAGMNTEAFF
>NA|TRBJ1-2|TRBV7-9|NA
TGTGCCAGCAGCGCTGTTTCGGTTGGCTACACCTTC
CASSAVSVGYTF
>NA|TRBJ2-7|TRBV9|TRBD1
TGTGCCAGCAGCGTAGCGGACAGGGGGCCCTACGAGCAGTACTTC
CASSVADRGPYEQYF
>NA|TRBJ2-6|TRBV19|NA
TGTGCCAGTAGTATAGACAGATTTTCTGGGGCCAACGTCCTGACTTTC
CASSIDRFSGANVLTF
>NA|TRBJ2-5|TRBV7-2|NA
TGTGCCAGCAGCGCAAGGACAGCAATCCAAGAGACCCAGTACTTC
CASSARTAIQETQYF
>NA|TRBJ2-1|TRBV15|TRBD2
TGTGCCACCAGCTTCGCGGGGGGGCCTCTCAATTACAATGAGCAGTTCTTC
CATSFAGGPLNYNEQFF
>NA|TRBJ1-5|TRBV7-9|TRBD1
TGTGCCAGCAGCATAGGGGGCCCGGGCAATCAGCCCCAGCATTTT
CASSIGGPGNQPQHF
>NA|TRBJ1-1|TRBV11-3|NA
TGTGCCAGCAGCCCTGGACTACACACTGAAGCTTTCTTT
CASSPGLHTEAFF
>NA|TRBJ1-2|TRBV9|NA
TGTGCCAGCAGCACCTCAGGGGTTGGTAACTATGGCTACACCTTC
CASSTSGVGNYGYTF
>NA|TRBJ1-2|TRBV11-3|NA
TGTGCCAGCAGCTTAACAACCCCCCCGTACCGTACCAGAAACTATGGCTACACCTTC
CASSLTTPPYRTRNYGYTF
>NA|TRBJ2-7|TRBV7-2|TRBD1
TGTGCCAGCAGCTTACTCCTAGGACAGGGGGACTACGAGCAGTACTTC
CASSLLLGQGDYEQYF
>NA|TRBJ1-1|TRBV9|TRBD1
TGTGCCAGCAGCGGTAGGACAGGGGTTGAAGCTTTCTTT
CASSGRTGVEAFF
>NA|TRBJ1-1|TRBV30|NA
TGTGCCTGGAGTGTACAGGTTAACACTGAAGCTTTCTTT
CAWSVQVNTEAFF
>NA|TRBJ1-2|TRBV12-3/TRBV12-4|NA
TGTGCCAGCAGGCTAGGGGGTACCTATGGCTACACCTTC
CASRLGGTYGYTF
>NA|TRBJ2-2|TRBV5-6|NA
TGTGCCAGCAGCCTTACAGGGAGAGAAACCGGGGAGCTGTTTTTT
CASSLTGRETGELFF
>NA|TRBJ2-7|TRBV5-4|TRBD2
TGTGCCAGCAGCTCAACTAGCGGGGGGGACGAGCAGTACTTC
CASSSTSGGDEQYF
>NA|TRBJ2-7|TRBV10-3|NA
TGTGCCATCAGTGAGTCAGTGGGGCGGGGAGAGCAGTACTTC
CAISESVGRGEQYF
>once|TRBJ1-2|TRBV12-3/TRBV12-4|TRBD1
TGTGCCAGCAGTCCCCGGGACAGCTATGGCTACACCTTC
CASSPRDSYGYTF
>NA|TRBJ2-7|TRBV4-3|TRBD2
TGCGCCAGCAGCCAAACAGGGCGGGGGGTCAACGAGCAGTACTTC
CASSQTGRGVNEQYF
>NA|TRBJ2-1|TRBV28|NA
TGTGCCAGCAGTTTAAACCCGGGGGACAATGAGCAGTTCTTC
CASSLNPGDNEQFF
>NA|TRBJ1-1|TRBV29-1|NA
TGCAGCGCGGCGGGTGACACTAGGAACACTGAAGCTTTCTTT
CSAAGDTRNTEAFF
>NA|TRBJ1-1|TRBV5-1|NA
TGCGCCAGCAGCTTGGGGATAAGGGGACAGAACACTGAAGCTTTCTTT
CASSLGIRGQNTEAFF
>NA|TRBJ1-5|TRBV7-2|TRBD1
TGTGCCAGCAGCTTAGTGACAGGGGGCAATCAGCCCCAGCATTTT
CASSLVTGGNQPQHF
>NA|TRBJ1-1|TRBV19|NA
TGTGCCAGTAGTATAGGGCAGACTGAAGCTTTCTTT
CASSIGQTEAFF
>NA|TRBJ1-2|TRBV5-6|NA
TGTGCCAGCAGCTTGCGGAGGACTAACTATGGCTACACCTTC
CASSLRRTNYGYTF
>NA|TRBJ2-5|TRBV19|TRBD1
TGTGCCAGTAACCTCAGGGGGCGCGGAGAGACCCAGTACTTC
CASNLRGRGETQYF